This TCR beta chain was sequenced in a study of spatial heterogeneity in lung cancer. TCRdb redid the calling of the 5' RACE reads with MiXCR, one entry per CDR3 protein. The sample carries about 52,000 distinct CDR3 sequences, around 7% recorded once. The germline V gene has CDR1 SGHKS and CDR2 YYEKEE (reference sequence). This CDR3 comprises 19 residues. The junction had 16 bases not matched to a gene; V was cut back by 5 bases and J by 6 bases. Indicated time point: blood at routine non-recurrence follow-up after resection. Tumor, nontumor lung or frozen PBMC supplied whole RNA, sequenced without sorting.

The sample here was PBMCs, taken at follow-up. The sequence came from a female donor with early-stage non-small cell lung cancer. This rearrangement joins TRBV5-5 to TRBJ2-2; 13 nucleotides line up with TRBD2. The CDR3 region has the DNA TGTGCCAGCAGTCGGAGGGCCGGACTAGCGGGGGATTTTCCCGGGGAGCTGTTTTTT. Encoded protein: CASSRRAGLAGDFPGELFF.